This entry lists 23 T cell receptor beta chains sequenced from one sample in a study of T cells in Graves' hyperthyroidism and ophthalmopathy (dated 2019 in TCRdb). Libraries came from multiplex PCR. Sequencing used an Illumina HiSeq 2000. TCR beta CDR3 regions were amplified from RNA transcripts. The TCR CDR3 was subjected to a first round of RT-PCR using the HTBI primer set and the Qiagen OneStep RT-PCR kit. TCRdb handled the public reads itself, with Q25 trimming in fastp and clone calling in MiXCR, and kept productive beta chains. Each entry is one CDR3 protein sequence, shown with its most common DNA and genes. The sample table shows fewer than 500,000 distinct CDR3 sequences, and approximately 15% are seen once. About 19% of the sample rests with the top ten. Sequencing used blood. The receptors come from a woman aged 30 to 39 with Graves' ophthalmopathy.

CDR3 coding DNA: TGCGCCAGCAGCCGCGGTGAGGGCGGCCAAGAGACCCAGTACTTC. It translates to CASSRGEGGQETQYF. The J gene is TRBJ2-5, the V gene TRBV4-1, with a weak D call TRBD2 (5 bases). V lost 4 bases and J 1 base, leaving 13 bases between the germline ends. CDR1 is MGHRA and CDR2 is YSYEKL in the germline V gene. The CDR3 is 15 residues long.

This clonotype was seen a few times. Written as DNA, the CDR3 is TGTGCCAGCAGCCGGACCCGAGGAGCAGGACTGGCCTACGAGCAGTACTTC. Translated: CASSRTRGAGLAYEQYF. The chain joins TRBV6-4 to TRBJ2-7, with a tentative D call TRBD2 (5 bases). Per the germline V gene, CDR1 is MRHNA and CDR2 is SNTAGT. Between the trimmed V and J ends, which lost 6 bases and 2 bases, there was a span of 23 bases. CDR3 length: 17 residues.

In this sample, this clonotype turned up many times. The CDR3 sequence: CSAPRDRIYNEQFF. CDR3 nucleotide sequence: TGCAGTGCCCCCCGGGACAGGATCTACAATGAGCAGTTCTTC. The V and J genes are TRBV20-1 and TRBJ2-1, with 8 bases that match TRBD1. V shed 6 bases, J shed 3 bases, and the junction held 7 bases outside the gene matches. In germline, CDR1 is DFQATT, CDR2 SNEGSKA (reference sequence). The CDR3 spans 14 residues.

The V call is TRBV7-9, the J call TRBJ1-1; possibly TRBD1 for D (5 bases). This CDR3 has 13 residues. The V gene's germline CDR1 is SEHNR and CDR2 FQNEAQ (reference sequence). V was pared by 4 bases and J by 3 bases, with 9 bases between. CDR3 in amino acids: CASSSQGDTEAFF. CDR3 coding DNA: TGTGCCAGCAGCTCACAAGGGGACACTGAAGCTTTCTTT. Together with reference TRBV7-9 and TRBJ1-1, the CDR3 gives the full variable domain: DTGVSQNPRHKITKRGQNVTFRCDPISEHNRLYWYRQTLGQGPEFLTYFQNEAQLEKSRLLSDRFSAERPKGSFSTLEIQRTEQGDSAMYLCASSSQGDTEAFFGQGTRLTVV.

The DNA of the CDR3 is TGTGCCAGTAGTATAAGGGGTGGGAGCAATCAGCCCCAGCATTTT. Translated: CASSIRGGSNQPQHF. The chain joins TRBV19 to TRBJ1-5; D perhaps matches TRBD1 (5 bases). The germline V gene has CDR1 LNHDA and CDR2 SQIVND (reference sequence). The V and J ends lost 2 bases and 1 base respectively, with 9 bases between them. This CDR3 has 15 amino acids.

This clonotype was seen at least ten times. CDR3 sequence (DNA): TGTGCCAGCAGTTTAAGGCGGACAGGGCTCCTCGTGAACACTGAAGCTTTCTTT. This gives the protein CASSLRRTGLLVNTEAFF. This sequence joins TRBV28 and TRBJ1-1, with TRBD1 identical over 8 bases. CDR1 MDHEN and CDR2 SYDVKM come from the germline V gene. This CDR3 is 18 amino acids long. V lost 2 bases and J lost 0; bases outside the gene matches: 11.

At least ten counts were recorded for this clonotype. The V and J genes are TRBV12-3 or TRBV12-4 and TRBJ1-1; no definite D call. Between the trimmed V and J ends, which lost 7 bases and 3 bases, there was a span of 15 bases. The CDR3 is made up of 14 amino acids. CDR3 in DNA: TGTGCCAGCAAGAGAATTACTAGGTACACTGAAGCTTTCTTT. Its translation is CASKRITRYTEAFF.

Many counts were recorded for this clonotype. This chain connects TRBV13 to TRBJ1-1; D is undetermined. Germline V CDR1 and CDR2: PRHDT, FYEKMQ (reference sequence). This CDR3 contains 17 residues. Trimming removed 1 base from V and 0 bases from J, with 15 bases in between. The chain's CDR3 is CASSLEVNSRVNTEAFF. As DNA, the CDR3 is TGTGCCAGCAGCTTAGAGGTCAACTCGAGGGTGAACACTGAAGCTTTCTTT.

This clonotype showed up many times. The chain has TRBV6-1 and TRBJ1-1, with TRBD1 as a possible D gene (6 bases). CDR1 MNHNS and CDR2 SASEGT come from the germline V gene. CDR3 length: 15 residues. Between the trimmed V and J ends, which lost 7 bases and 0 bases, there was a span of 15 bases. The CDR3 sequence: CASIFPGHLNTEAFF. CDR3 coding DNA: TGTGCCAGCATTTTCCCGGGACACCTGAACACTGAAGCTTTCTTT.

This clonotype was recorded a few times. The chain carries TRBV11-2 and TRBJ1-2; D remains unclear. Trimming removed 4 bases at V and 6 bases at J, with 15 bases between. Germline CDR1 is SGHAT and CDR2 is FQNNGV. The CDR3 has 14 amino acids. The CDR3 DNA reads TGTGCCAGCAGCTATTGGGTAGGGTCCCATGGCTACACCTTC. This sequence encodes CASSYWVGSHGYTF.

This clonotype was counted between two and nine times. The chain links TRBV28 to TRBJ1-5, with D perhaps matching TRBD1 (5 bases). The CDR3 spans 13 residues. In germline, CDR1 is MDHEN, CDR2 SYDVKM. The V end was cut by 6 bases, the J end by 3 bases, with 9 bases between. The CDR3 nucleotides are TGTGCCAGCAGGGGGGGGGTCAATCAGCCCCAGCATTTT. Translation gives CASRGGVNQPQHF. The full variable domain, completed using reference TRBV28 and TRBJ1-5, is DVKVTQSSRYLVKRTGEKVFLECVQDMDHENMFWYRQDPGLGLRLIYFSYDVKMKEKGDIPEGYSVSREKKERFSLILESASTNQTSMYLCASRGGVNQPQHFGDGTRLSIL.

This clonotype was recorded at least ten times. The CDR3 DNA sequence: TGTGCCAGCAGTAGTCTGGTGGGGGGGGAAGCCGGAAACACCATATATTTT. Amino acid sequence: CASSSLVGGEAGNTIYF. The chain carries TRBV6-1 and TRBJ1-3; D possibly corresponds to TRBD1 (5 bases). Germline lookup yields CDR1 MNHNS and CDR2 SASEGT. Trimming left V 5 bases short and J 4 bases short, with 21 bases between. The CDR3 is made up of 17 amino acids.

The table lists this clonotype with many counts. The V call is TRBV5-1, the J call TRBJ1-1; 10 bases align to TRBD1. Germline values: CDR1 SGHRS, CDR2 YFSETQ. CDR3 size: 16 residues. The trim removed 0 bases at V and 4 bases at J, leaving 6 bases unmatched. The CDR3, as DNA: TGCGCCAGCAGCTTGGGACAGGGGGCAGGTGTCACTGAAGCTTTCTTT. Amino acids: CASSLGQGAGVTEAFF.

This clonotype was seen only a few times. The chain combines TRBV29-1 with TRBJ1-2; D gene unclear. This CDR3 is 12 amino acids long. Germline V CDR1 and CDR2: SQVTM, ANQGSEA. Deletions cut 3 bases from V and 7 bases from J, with 12 bases between. CDR3 nucleotides: TGCAGCGTTGATAAGGGAGGTTCTGGCTACACCTTC. It is translated as CSVDKGGSGYTF.

This clonotype was seen only a few times. The rearrangement joins TRBV27 to TRBJ2-5, with TRBD2 identical over 10 bases. The CDR3 loop spans 15 amino acids. The V gene end was trimmed by 6 bases and the J gene end by 5 bases; junction bases not matched to a gene: 9. The germline CDR1 and CDR2 sequences are MNHEY and SMNVEV (reference sequence). CDR3 loop: CASSPYSGGSETQYF. The CDR3 bases are TGTGCCAGCAGCCCTTATAGCGGGGGGTCGGAGACCCAGTACTTC.

This clonotype was counted between two and nine times. J is TRBJ2-3 and V is TRBV7-3, with 11 bases aligning to TRBD2. Germline V CDR1 and CDR2: SGHTA, FQGTGA. Trimming cost V 3 bases and J 1 base; bases outside gene matches: 3. The CDR3 runs to 16 residues. CDR3 sequence reads: CASSLELAGGTDTQYF. CDR3 bases: TGTGCCAGCAGCTTGGAACTAGCGGGAGGCACAGATACGCAGTATTTT.

This clonotype was counted many times. J is TRBJ1-1 and V is TRBV5-8; D is unresolved. The V end lost 1 base, the J end lost 0 bases, and 7 bases lay between the germline ends. CDR1 SGHTS and CDR2 YDEGEE come from the germline V gene. The CDR3 consists of 14 residues. CDR3 protein: CASSLWQLNTEAFF. The CDR3 DNA is TGTGCCAGCAGCTTGTGGCAGCTGAACACTGAAGCTTTCTTT.

The table lists this clonotype with many counts. This chain's CDR3 is CASSLGFYTEAFF. Here the CDR3 DNA reads TGTGCCAGCAGCTTAGGGTTCTACACTGAAGCTTTCTTT. This chain links TRBV7-6 with TRBJ1-1; unclear D gene. CDR3 size: 13 residues. V was clipped by 1 base and J by 3 bases, with 6 bases between them. Germline CDR1 and CDR2: SGHVS and FNYEAQ.

There are a few counts of this clonotype. The chain is built from TRBV28 and TRBJ1-2; D ambiguous. Germline V gene lookup returns CDR1 MDHEN and CDR2 SYDVKM. The CDR3 runs 11 residues. V gave up 3 bases and J gave up 10 bases, with 9 bases separating them. The chain's CDR3 is CASSFSDVYTF. CDR3 nucleotides: TGTGCCAGCAGTTTTTCTGACGTCTACACCTTC.

This clonotype was seen ten or more times. The rearrangement joins TRBV30 to TRBJ1-6, with 8 bases matching TRBD1. The V and J ends lost 3 bases and 10 bases, in that order; junction bases with no gene match: 5. Germline CDR1 GTSNPN, CDR2 SVGIG (reference sequence). The CDR3 extends over 13 amino acids. As DNA, the CDR3 is TGTGCCTGGAGCCCAGGGGGCGACTCACCCCTCCACTTT. It yields the protein CAWSPGGDSPLHF.

This clonotype was counted only a few times. The chain couples TRBV5-1 to TRBJ2-2, with 10 bases lining up with TRBD1. Germline V lookup: CDR1 SGHRS, CDR2 YFSETQ. V lost 1 base, J lost 5 bases, and 8 bases stayed unmatched. CDR3 size: 17 residues. The CDR3, as DNA: TGCGCCAGCAGCTTGACCCCCCGGGACAGGGGAACCGGGGAGCTGTTTTTT. Its translation is CASSLTPRDRGTGELFF.

This clonotype appeared a few times. The J gene is TRBJ1-6, the V gene TRBV19, with D unresolved. V lost 5 bases and J lost 9, with 11 bases in between. Per the germline V gene, CDR1 is LNHDA and CDR2 is SQIVND (reference sequence). This CDR3 comprises 13 residues. The CDR3 sequence is CASSADSGSPLHF. The CDR3 DNA reads as TGTGCCAGTAGTGCCGACTCGGGTTCACCCCTCCACTTT.

This clonotype was seen a handful of times. The chain's CDR3 is CASSGVPNSPLHF. In DNA, the CDR3 is TGCGCCAGCAGTGGTGTACCGAATTCACCCCTCCACTTT. The V gene is TRBV10-2, the J gene TRBJ1-6; the D is unclear. This CDR3 region has 13 residues. Trimming removed 4 bases from V and 7 bases from J, with 8 bases in between. Germline V gene sequence: CDR1 WSHSY, CDR2 SAAADI.